This TCR beta chain was profiled in a study of cytomegalovirus exposure and HLA in healthy donors. Study background: An earlier analysis found 110 million or so unique TCR beta sequences from about 179 million T cells.

As concerns this clone: The antigen remains undetermined.

The primer mix had 60 Vbeta and 13 Jbeta primers. Profiled with immunoSEQ multiplex PCR; TCRdb holds only in-frame clones, not every one. The repertoire holds 100,000 to 150,000 clones, 55% to 75% seen once, with 2.9% in the top ten. There were likely unrecorded immune exposures, though donors were nominally healthy when sampled. General study results and limits: Published work reported that the classifier diagnosed cytomegalovirus status with high specificity and sensitivity. Cytomegalovirus-associated TCR beta chains were listed, numbering roughly 150.

The sample consisted of PBMCs. The sequence was obtained from a human donor in good health.

Here the CDR3 reads CASSQDREVGQHF. CDR3 bases: TGCGCCAGCAGCCAAGACAGGGAGGTAGGCCAGCATTTT. This chain joins TRBV4-1 and TRBJ1-5, with D tentatively TRBD1 (5 bases). Trimming pared 0 bases from V and 12 bases from J, leaving 12 bases between. There are 13 residues in the CDR3. CDR1 is MGHRA, CDR2 YSYEKL, per germline.